This TCR beta chain appears in the sequencing data of a study of T cell responses to AZD1222 COVID-19 vaccine. Using immunoSEQ multiplex PCR, the repertoire was profiled, and TCRdb retains in-frame clones only, with some absent. This sample has about 140,000 clones, with almost 95% found just once. V shed 4 bases, J shed 3 bases, and the junction held 8 bases outside the gene matches. The CDR3 covers 17 residues. The germline gives CDR1 SGDLS, CDR2 YYNGEE. This chain joins TRBV9 and TRBJ2-4; 12 bases align to TRBD1. The specimen comprised peripheral blood, sampled 28 days after the second AZD1222 dose. The receptor was isolated from an adult who received the AZD1222 COVID-19 vaccine. Here the CDR3 reads CASSSARDRGRKNIQYF. DNA of the CDR3: TGTGCCAGCAGCTCAGCCCGGGACAGGGGGCGCAAAAACATTCAGTACTTC.